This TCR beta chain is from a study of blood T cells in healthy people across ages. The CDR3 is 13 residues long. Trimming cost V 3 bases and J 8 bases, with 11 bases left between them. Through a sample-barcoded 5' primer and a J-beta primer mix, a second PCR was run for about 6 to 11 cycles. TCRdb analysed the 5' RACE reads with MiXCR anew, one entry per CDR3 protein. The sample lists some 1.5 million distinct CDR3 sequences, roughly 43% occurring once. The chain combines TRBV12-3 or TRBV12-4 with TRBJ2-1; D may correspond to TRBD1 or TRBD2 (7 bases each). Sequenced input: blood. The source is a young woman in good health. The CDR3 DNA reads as TGTGCCAGCAGTTTGCCAGGGGGGGATGAGCAGTTCTTC. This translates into CASSLPGGDEQFF.